Detailed here is one T cell receptor (beta chain). Its antigen remains undetermined. No qualities accompany the bases; no much larger clone lies one base away. The data originate from a study of cytomegalovirus exposure and HLA in healthy donors (dated by TCRdb to 2015 to 2018). Describing the broader study: An earlier analysis of about 560 of the donors reported 276 Gb of sequence data and approximately 120 million unique TCR beta sequences obtained from roughly 180 million T cells. Approximately 310 gigabases of sequencing data and around 80 million unique TCR sequences made up an early release that covered under 750 HLA-typed donors. The genetic ancestry cluster associated with self-reported Caucasian donors included over 80% of the 398 genotyped donors. The study aimed to test whether signatures of past pathogen exposure could be identified by cataloging public T cell receptors. The T cell repertoires of roughly 660 subjects were profiled by immunosequencing and related to cytomegalovirus serostatus. Besides the first cohort of around 670 subjects, a separate validation cohort made up of roughly 120 different subjects was used. High-throughput TCR immunosequencing, statistical association of individual TCRs with disease status, and machine learning were combined to predict cytomegalovirus infection status. A later analysis re-examined previously published TCR beta repertoires from about 700 donors and added high-resolution HLA genotyping to investigate patterns of TCR occurrence. In the later analysis, no new phenotypic data were used to find candidate immune exposures; instead, reliance was placed on TCR beta sequences and their occurrence across donors. To decide whether each TCR beta V gene segment behaved as functional or pseudogenic, an earlier analysis of 587 of the donors relied on high-throughput TCR beta sequencing. Alongside the repertoire data, information on donor age, sex, ethnicity and CMV serostatus was compiled. Genome-wide SNP genotypes for about 65% of the roughly 700 donors were used in a later genetic analysis, which treated that subset as a discovery cohort. Every discovery cohort repertoire had been produced on one sequencing platform. Class I and class II HLA loci were covered by the typing at four-digit resolution. The number of donors typed differed by locus, with about 629-640 for A, B, C, DRB1 and DQB1, around 500 for DQA1, approximately 580 for DPA1, and 450 to 480 for DPB1. Four to six DR-DQ haplotypes were handled as single units for association and clustering, since linkage in the cohort was strong. Across approximately 400 genotyped donors of the cohort, an average of about 240,000 unique TCR beta nucleotide sequences per donor were sequenced, and 15% to 20% of those sequences were non-productive. Results the study describes overall, beyond this receptor: Because counts were too low, some 16 rarely observed V segments, including chromosome 9 orphons, were excluded from the earlier analysis of 500 to 700 of the donors. In an earlier analysis of more than 500 of the donors, most TCR beta V segments appeared in productive rearrangements about 90% or about 30% of the time, broadly matching IMGT annotations. Because some donors lacked HLA typing at each locus, the association tests relied only on the typed subset. In a later analysis, several top co-occurrence clusters were reported to appear linked to parvovirus B19, influenza, CMV and Epstein-Barr virus. In the study, approximately 160 TCR beta chains were listed as associated with cytomegalovirus. Specific HLA alleles were associated with over 15,000 TCR beta sequences at a false discovery rate of 0.05 in a later analysis. Roughly uniform sequencing depth across donors was assumed in presence/absence analyses, although this assumption may not hold. According to the authors, the approach could potentially be generalized to other disease states and immunological phenotypes. According to a later genetic analysis, donors in an Asian-associated ancestry cluster had fewer N-insertions in productive TCRs than the approximately 630-donor mean. Correlated functional status among segregating V segments might reflect linkage disequilibrium, but an unknown experimental factor could not be ruled out. Because the 87-base-pair reads could not distinguish some IMGT-functional V segments, including TRBV6-2 and TRBV6-3, those segments were excluded. A later analysis found that TCR association rates varied across HLA loci, with DRB1 alleles showing the most associated TCRs and HLA-C alleles the fewest. A few of the identified cytomegalovirus-associated TCR beta chains were confirmed in vitro to be specific for cytomegalovirus antigens. In a later analysis, most CMV-associated TCR beta chains were found to appear HLA-restricted, with HLA associations seemingly driven largely by CMV exposure. Assigning TCR associations to individual alleles was difficult when HLA alleles, especially DR and DQ, strongly co-occurred. In a later genetic analysis, a missense DCLRE1C variant was associated with V-gene and J-gene trimming of TCR beta chains, and the association was replicated in an independent cohort. Cytomegalovirus status was reported to be diagnosed by the classifier with high specificity and sensitivity in both the original and validation cohorts. Immune exposure information for the cohort was limited to CMV serostatus. A group of highly shared sequence variants was considered likely to be a technical artifact of the sequencing pipeline. In a later analysis, HLA-associated TCR beta chains showed more clonal expansion and lower generation probabilities than non-associated chains that were equally common. A further reported finding was that TCR beta sequences accurately predicted the HLA-A and HLA-B alleles for most subjects in the first cohort. While some public TCRs were present in many individuals, most TCR sequences turned up only very rarely across donors. This cohort had only TCR beta chains sequenced, and the lack of alpha or paired-chain data limited which features could be detected.

Preparation of the library involved the immunoSEQ multiplex PCR assay. For the multiplex PCR, a mixture combining 60 forward primers for TCR Vbeta segments and 13 reverse primers for TCR Jbeta segments was used. A multiplex PCR assay on genomic DNA amplified the CDR3 region of rearranged TCR beta genes. The Illumina HiSeq System was used to sequence the amplified TCR beta libraries as 87-base-pair reads. As for the authors' bioinformatics: A later analysis tallied about 77 million unique TCR beta chains across the 700 or so repertoires, and approximately 9.9 million of those chains were shared by two or more donors. Raw reads were error-corrected and collapsed into unique sequences with a nearest-neighbor algorithm that merged closely related sequences to remove PCR and sequencing errors. To assign V, D and J gene segments, CDR3 sequences were aligned to IMGT reference sequences. For a sequence to be retained, at least a six-nucleotide match to both a V gene segment and a J gene segment was required. A rearrangement counted as productive if the CDR3 had no stop codons and remained in frame with V and J, and every other rearrangement counted as non-productive. Following IMGT convention, CDR3 was defined as the stretch from the second conserved V-encoded cysteine to the conserved J-encoded phenylalanine. In an earlier analysis of some 550 of the donors, sequences lacking an unambiguous match to a single V gene segment were excluded. An earlier analysis of fewer than 750 of the donors called V segments functional above 56.7% productive rearrangements and segregating when the between-donor standard deviation exceeded 5%. A statistical classification framework was built to diagnose cytomegalovirus status from the catalog of TCR beta chain sequences. A later analysis assigned V and J genes by comparing TCR nucleotide sequences with IMGT/GENE-DB human TR gene sequences. Using the TCRdist pipeline, a later analysis assigned CDR3 sequences along with most-parsimonious VDJ recombination scenarios. In a later analysis, every TCR beta chain was defined by the combination of its CDR3 amino acid sequence and its V-gene family, and reads without a unique V-gene family were dropped. A later analysis removed 592 highly shared, low-generation-probability nucleotide sequences to deal with suspected cross-contamination and a sequencing artifact. For each public chain, a later analysis derived a clonal expansion index from normalized ranks of inferred template counts within each repertoire. In a later analysis, generation probabilities were computed with a VDJ recombination model fitted to out-of-frame rearrangements, and the resulting probabilities were checked against IGoR. In a later analysis, hypergeometric tests were used to score TCR-TCR, TCR-HLA and TCR-CMV co-occurrence, with a repertoire-size bias correction applied to TCR pairs. False discovery rates were estimated in a later analysis by permuting HLA or CMV assignments 20 times. In a later analysis, co-occurring TCRs were grouped using DBSCAN, with TCRdist sequence similarity added in when clustering inside HLA-allele-positive subsets. Co-occurrence clustering excluded repertoires with fewer than 30,000 or more than 120,000 public chains, plus five with anomalous nucleotide sharing. The source is immuneACCESS, and TCRdb retained only in-frame sequences with V and J called. Part of the clones is not carried over; for the studies checked, unresolved V genes explain less than half of this, and the remainder is unexplained. V, J and clone size were drawn from that table, and D and trimming were deduced from the DNA. The sample table holds some 120,000 clones, of which 65% to 80% were seen once. Jointly, the top ten make up 13% of the sample.

Germline trimming amounts to 0 bases on V and 0 bases on J, with 2 as the count of junction bases outside the gene matches. The germline V gene (reference sequence) specifies MNHEY as CDR1 and SMNVEV as CDR2. The cysteine opens and the phenylalanine closes a CDR3 of 16 amino acids. Only CDR3 DNA is held: 48 bases, read in frame from base 1. In total, about 650 healthy bone marrow donors made up the cohort. At the time of sampling, all cohort members were nominally healthy, though unrecorded immune exposures were likely present. The donor was CMV seropositive and belonged to the group of 250 to 350 seropositive cohort members. A peripheral blood sample was collected from each donor, and TCR beta sequencing was performed on peripheral blood mononuclear cells. Genomic DNA was extracted from the blood cell samples with the Qiagen DNeasy Blood Extraction Kit.

The chain is assembled from TRBV27 and TRBJ2-4; 7 central bases correspond to TRBD2. The sample was PBMCs. This sequence was found in a woman aged 40-49 years in good health and CMV-seropositive. The bases read TGTGCCAGCAGTTTATCGGGAGGGCTAGCCAAAAACATTCAGTACTTC. The resulting protein is CASSLSGGLAKNIQYF.